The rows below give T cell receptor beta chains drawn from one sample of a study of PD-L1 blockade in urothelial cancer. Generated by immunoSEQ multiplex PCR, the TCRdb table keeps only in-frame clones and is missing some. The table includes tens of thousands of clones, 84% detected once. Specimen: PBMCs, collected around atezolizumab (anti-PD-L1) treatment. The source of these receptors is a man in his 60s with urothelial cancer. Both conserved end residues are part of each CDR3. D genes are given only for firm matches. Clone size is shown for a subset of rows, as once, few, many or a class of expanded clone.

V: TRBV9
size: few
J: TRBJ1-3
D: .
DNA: TGTGCCAGCAGCGTATACTCAAACACCATATATTTT
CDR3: CASSVYSNTIYF

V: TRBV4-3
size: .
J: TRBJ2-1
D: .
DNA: TGCGCCAGCAGCCAGACTATGACTAGCTCCTACAATGAGCAGTTCTTC
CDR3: CASSQTMTSSYNEQFF

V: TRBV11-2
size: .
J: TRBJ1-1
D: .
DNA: TGTGCCAGCAGCAGCATAGGGGGGAACACTGAAGCTTTCTTT
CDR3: CASSSIGGNTEAFF

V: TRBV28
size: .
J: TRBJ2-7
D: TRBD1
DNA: TGTGCCAGCAGGGGACAGGGGACAACCTACGAGCAGTACTTC
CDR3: CASRGQGTTYEQYF

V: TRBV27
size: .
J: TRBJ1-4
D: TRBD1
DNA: TGTGCCAGCAGTTCATTTCCGGGACAGGCTGTTGAAAAACTGTTTTTT
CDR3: CASSSFPGQAVEKLFF

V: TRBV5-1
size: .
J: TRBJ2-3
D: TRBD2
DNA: TGCGCCAGCGCTCCTCTAGCGGGTGCAGATACGCAGTATTTT
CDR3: CASAPLAGADTQYF

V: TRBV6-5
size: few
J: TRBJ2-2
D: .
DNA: TGTGCCAGCAGCCGCGGGACTTATTCCGGGGAGCTGTTTTTT
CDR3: CASSRGTYSGELFF

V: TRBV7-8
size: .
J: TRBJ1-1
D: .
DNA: TGTGCCAGCAGCTTAAATAATGAAGCTTTCTTT
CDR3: CASSLNNEAFF

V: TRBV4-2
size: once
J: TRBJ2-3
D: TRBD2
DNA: TGTGCCAGCAGCCCCGGACTAGCGGGAGGATTCACAGATGGCACAGATACGCAGTATTTT
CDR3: CASSPGLAGGFTDGTDTQYF

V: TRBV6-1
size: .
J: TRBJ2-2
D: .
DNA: TGTGCCAGCATCTTTACACACGGGGAGCTGTTTTTT
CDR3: CASIFTHGELFF

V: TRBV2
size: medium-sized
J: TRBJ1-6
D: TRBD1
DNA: TGTGCCAGCAGGGGGGGACAGGGGAGCTCCTATAATTCACCCCTCCACTTT
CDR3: CASRGGQGSSYNSPLHF

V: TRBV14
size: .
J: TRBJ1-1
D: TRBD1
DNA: TGTGCCAGCAGCCAGGACAGGGCTAACACTGAAGCTTTCTTT
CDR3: CASSQDRANTEAFF

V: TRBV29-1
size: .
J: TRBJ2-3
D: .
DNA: TGCAGCGTTGGGCAGGGAAGGAGCACAGATACGCAGTATTTT
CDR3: CSVGQGRSTDTQYF

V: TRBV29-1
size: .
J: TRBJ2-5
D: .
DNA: TGCAGCGTTGAAGGTGGAGCAGGGGAATGGGAGACCCAGTACTTC
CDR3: CSVEGGAGEWETQYF

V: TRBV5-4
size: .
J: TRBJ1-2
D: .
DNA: TGTGCCAGCAGCTTGTGGGCAGACTATGGCTACACCTTC
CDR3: CASSLWADYGYTF

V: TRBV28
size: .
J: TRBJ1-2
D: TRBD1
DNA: TGTGCCAGCAGTTCCGACAGGGGGCTTGGCTACACCTTC
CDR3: CASSSDRGLGYTF

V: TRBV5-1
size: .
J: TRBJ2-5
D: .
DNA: TGCGCCAGCAGCTTGGGACTCCAAACGGAGACCCAGTACTTC
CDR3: CASSLGLQTETQYF

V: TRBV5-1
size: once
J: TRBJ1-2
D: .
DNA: TGCGCCAGCAGCTTCGGGGGGGGGAATGGCTACACCTTC
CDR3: CASSFGGGNGYTF

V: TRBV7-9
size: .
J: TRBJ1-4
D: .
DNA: TGTGCCAGCAGCTTAGCCGCGATAACTAATGAAAAACTGTTTTTT
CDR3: CASSLAAITNEKLFF

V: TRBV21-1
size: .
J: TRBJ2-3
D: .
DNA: TGTGCCAGCAGGAGACTAGCGGGAGGGCGTTCAGATACGCAGTATTTT
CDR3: CASRRLAGGRSDTQYF

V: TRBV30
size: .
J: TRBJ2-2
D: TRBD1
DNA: TGTGCCTGGAGCTACAGGGGAACCGGGGAGCTGTTTTTT
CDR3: CAWSYRGTGELFF

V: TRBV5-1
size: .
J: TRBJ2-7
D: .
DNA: TGCGCCAGCAGCGGGACACAGGGCTACGAGCAGTACTTC
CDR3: CASSGTQGYEQYF

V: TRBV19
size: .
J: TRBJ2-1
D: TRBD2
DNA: TGTGCCAGTAGCTTCTCTCTCGGCGGGAGCTCCTACAATGAGCAGTTCTTC
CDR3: CASSFSLGGSSYNEQFF

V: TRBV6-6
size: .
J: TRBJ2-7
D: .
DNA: TGTGCCAGCAGTTACTCACCGGGTTGGGAGCAGTACTTC
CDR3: CASSYSPGWEQYF